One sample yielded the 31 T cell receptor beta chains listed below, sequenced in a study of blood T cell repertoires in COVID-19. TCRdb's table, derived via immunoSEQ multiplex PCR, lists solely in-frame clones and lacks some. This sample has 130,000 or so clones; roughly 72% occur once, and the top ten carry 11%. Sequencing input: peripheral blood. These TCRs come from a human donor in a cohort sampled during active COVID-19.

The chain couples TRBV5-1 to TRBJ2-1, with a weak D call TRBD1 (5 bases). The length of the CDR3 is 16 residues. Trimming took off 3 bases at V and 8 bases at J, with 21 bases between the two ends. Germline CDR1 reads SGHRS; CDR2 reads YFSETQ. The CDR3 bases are TGCGCCAGCAGCTCCGATTCCCTTAAGGGGTCCCATGAGCAGTTCTTC. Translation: CASSSDSLKGSHEQFF.

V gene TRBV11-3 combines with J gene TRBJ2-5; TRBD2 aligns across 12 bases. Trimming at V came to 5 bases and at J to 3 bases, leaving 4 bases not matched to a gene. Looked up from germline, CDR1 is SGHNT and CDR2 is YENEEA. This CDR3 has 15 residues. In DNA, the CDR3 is TGTGCCAGCAGCCGACTAGCGGGAGATGAAGAGACCCAGTACTTC. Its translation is CASSRLAGDEETQYF.

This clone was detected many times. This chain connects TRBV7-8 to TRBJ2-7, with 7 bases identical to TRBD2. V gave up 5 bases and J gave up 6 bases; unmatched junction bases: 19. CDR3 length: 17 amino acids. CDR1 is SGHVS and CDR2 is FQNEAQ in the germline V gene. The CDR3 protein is CASSQGGMGSLRPEQYF. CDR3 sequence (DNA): TGTGCCAGCAGCCAGGGAGGGATGGGGAGCCTACGTCCCGAGCAGTACTTC.

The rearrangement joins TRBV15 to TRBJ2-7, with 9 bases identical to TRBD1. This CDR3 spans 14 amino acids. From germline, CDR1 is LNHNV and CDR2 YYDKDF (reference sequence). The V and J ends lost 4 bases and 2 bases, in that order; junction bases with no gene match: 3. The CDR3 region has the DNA TGTGCCACCAGCACGGACAGGGGTGCCTACGAGCAGTACTTC. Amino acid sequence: CATSTDRGAYEQYF.

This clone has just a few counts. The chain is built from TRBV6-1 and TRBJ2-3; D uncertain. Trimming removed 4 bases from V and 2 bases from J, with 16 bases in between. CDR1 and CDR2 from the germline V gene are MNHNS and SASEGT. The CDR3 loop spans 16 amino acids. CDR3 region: CASSVRHLSYTDTQYF. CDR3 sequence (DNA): TGTGCCAGCAGTGTTAGACACCTGTCTTACACAGATACGCAGTATTTT.

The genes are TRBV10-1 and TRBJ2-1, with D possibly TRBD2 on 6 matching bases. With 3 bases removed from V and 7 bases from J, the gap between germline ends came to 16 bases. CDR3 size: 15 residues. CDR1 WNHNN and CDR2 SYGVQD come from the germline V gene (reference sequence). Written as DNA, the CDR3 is TGCGCCAGCAGTGATCACACTGGGACTCCTAATGAGCAGTTCTTC. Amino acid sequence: CASSDHTGTPNEQFF.

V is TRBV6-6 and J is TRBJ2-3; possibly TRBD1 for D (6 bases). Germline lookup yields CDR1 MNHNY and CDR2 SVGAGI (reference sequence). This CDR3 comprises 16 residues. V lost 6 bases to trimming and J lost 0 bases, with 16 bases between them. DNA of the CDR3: TGTGCCAGCAGGGCGCTCAGGGGCGGTAGCACAGATACGCAGTATTTT. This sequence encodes CASRALRGGSTDTQYF.

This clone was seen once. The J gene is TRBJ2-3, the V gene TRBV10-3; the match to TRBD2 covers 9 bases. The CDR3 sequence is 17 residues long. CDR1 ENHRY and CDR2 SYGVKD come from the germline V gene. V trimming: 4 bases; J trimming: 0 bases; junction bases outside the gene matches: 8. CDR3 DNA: TGTGCCATCAGTGCTGGCGGGGGGGCGCCTAGCACAGATACGCAGTATTTT. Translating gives CAISAGGGAPSTDTQYF.

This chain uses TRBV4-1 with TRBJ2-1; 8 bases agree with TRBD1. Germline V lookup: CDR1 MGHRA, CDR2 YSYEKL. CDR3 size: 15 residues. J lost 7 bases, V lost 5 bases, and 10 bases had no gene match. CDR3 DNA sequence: TGCGCCAGCAGCTATGACAGGACAGGGAGGAATGAGCAGTTCTTC. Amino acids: CASSYDRTGRNEQFF.

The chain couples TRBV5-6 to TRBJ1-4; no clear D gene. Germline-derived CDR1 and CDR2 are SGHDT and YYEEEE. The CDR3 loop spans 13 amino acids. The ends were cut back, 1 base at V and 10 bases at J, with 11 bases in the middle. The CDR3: CASSLSPRGKLFF. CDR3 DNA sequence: TGTGCCAGCAGCTTGAGTCCCCGCGGAAAACTGTTTTTT. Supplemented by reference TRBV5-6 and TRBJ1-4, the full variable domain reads DAGVTQSPTHLIKTRGQQVTLRCSPKSGHDTVSWYQQALGQGPQFIFQYYEEEERQRGNFPDRFSGHQFPNYSSELNVNALLLGDSALYLCASSLSPRGKLFFGSGTQLSVL.

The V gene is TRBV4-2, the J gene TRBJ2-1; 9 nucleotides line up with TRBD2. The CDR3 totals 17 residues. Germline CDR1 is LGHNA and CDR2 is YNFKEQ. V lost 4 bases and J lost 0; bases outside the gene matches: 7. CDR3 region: CASSPYLSGSSYNEQFF. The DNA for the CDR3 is TGTGCCAGCAGCCCTTACCTTAGCGGGAGCTCCTACAATGAGCAGTTCTTC.

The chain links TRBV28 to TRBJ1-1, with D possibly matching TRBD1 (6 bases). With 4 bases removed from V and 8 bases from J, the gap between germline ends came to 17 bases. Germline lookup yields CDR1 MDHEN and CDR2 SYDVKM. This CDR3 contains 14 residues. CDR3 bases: TGTGCCAGCAGTTCCAGTCCAACCGGGACAGAAGCTTTCTTT. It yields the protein CASSSSPTGTEAFF.

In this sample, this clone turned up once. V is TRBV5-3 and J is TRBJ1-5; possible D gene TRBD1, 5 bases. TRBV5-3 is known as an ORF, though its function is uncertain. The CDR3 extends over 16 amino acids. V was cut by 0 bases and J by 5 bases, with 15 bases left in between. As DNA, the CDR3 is TGTGCCAGAAGCTTGGAAGGGACTGAGACGCATCAGCCCCAGCATTTT. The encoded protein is CARSLEGTETHQPQHF.

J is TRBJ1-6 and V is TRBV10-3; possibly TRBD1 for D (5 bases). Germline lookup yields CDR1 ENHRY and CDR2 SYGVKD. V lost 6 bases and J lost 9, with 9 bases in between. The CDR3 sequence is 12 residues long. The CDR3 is CAIRGEVSPLHF. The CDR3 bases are TGTGCCATCAGGGGGGAGGTTTCACCCCTCCACTTT.

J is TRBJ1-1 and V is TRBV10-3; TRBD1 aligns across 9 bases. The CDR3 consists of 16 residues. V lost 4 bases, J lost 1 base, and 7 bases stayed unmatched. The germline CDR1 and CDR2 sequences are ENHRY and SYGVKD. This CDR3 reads CAISAFPGQGNTEAFF. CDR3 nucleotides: TGTGCCATCAGTGCCTTCCCGGGACAGGGGAACACTGAAGCTTTCTTT.

This CDR3 is CASSQEVGTGVEKLFF. CDR3 bases: TGTGCCAGCAGCCAAGAGGTCGGGACAGGAGTGGAAAAACTGTTTTTT. J is TRBJ1-4 and V is TRBV4-2, with 8 bases that match TRBD1. The CDR3 has 16 amino acids. With 0 bases clipped from V and 8 bases from J, the junction kept 8 bases outside the gene matches. Germline-derived CDR1 and CDR2 are LGHNA and YNFKEQ.

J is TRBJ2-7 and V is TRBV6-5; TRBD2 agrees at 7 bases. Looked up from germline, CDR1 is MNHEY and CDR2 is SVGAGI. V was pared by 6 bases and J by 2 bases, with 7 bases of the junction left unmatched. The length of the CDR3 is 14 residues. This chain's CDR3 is CASRWEGSPYEQYF. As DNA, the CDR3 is TGTGCCAGCAGATGGGAGGGCAGCCCCTACGAGCAGTACTTC.

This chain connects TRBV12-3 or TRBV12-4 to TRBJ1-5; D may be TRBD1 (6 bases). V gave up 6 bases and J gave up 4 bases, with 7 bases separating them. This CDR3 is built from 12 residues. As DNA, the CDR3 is TGTGCCAGCAGGGACAGTAATCAGCCCCAGCATTTT. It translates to CASRDSNQPQHF.

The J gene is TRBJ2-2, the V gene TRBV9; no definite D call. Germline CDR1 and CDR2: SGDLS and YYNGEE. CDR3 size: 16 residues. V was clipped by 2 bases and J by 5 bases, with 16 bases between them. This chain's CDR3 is CASSVSEGTRTGELFF. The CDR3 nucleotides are TGTGCCAGCAGCGTGAGCGAAGGCACAAGAACCGGGGAGCTGTTTTTT.

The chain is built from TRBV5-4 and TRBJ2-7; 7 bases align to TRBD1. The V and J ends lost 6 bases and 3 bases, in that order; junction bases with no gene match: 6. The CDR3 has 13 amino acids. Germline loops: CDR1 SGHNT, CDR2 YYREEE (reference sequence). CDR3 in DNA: TGTGCCAGCACCGACAGGGAGAACTACGAGCAGTACTTC. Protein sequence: CASTDRENYEQYF.

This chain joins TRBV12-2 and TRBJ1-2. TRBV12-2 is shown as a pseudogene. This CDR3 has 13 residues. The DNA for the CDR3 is TGTGCAAGTCGCCATAGTAGGGAGGACGGCTACACCTTC. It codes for CASRHSREDGYTF.

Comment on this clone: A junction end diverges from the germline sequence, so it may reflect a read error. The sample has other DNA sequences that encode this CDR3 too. The CDR3 DNA is TGCAGTGCTCGAGACAGGGGAGGCTACACCTTC. Translated: CSARDRGGYTF. The chain has TRBV20-1 and TRBJ1-2, with 8 bases aligning to TRBD1. CDR1 is DFQATT and CDR2 is SNEGSKA in the germline V gene (reference sequence). The CDR3 is made up of 11 amino acids.

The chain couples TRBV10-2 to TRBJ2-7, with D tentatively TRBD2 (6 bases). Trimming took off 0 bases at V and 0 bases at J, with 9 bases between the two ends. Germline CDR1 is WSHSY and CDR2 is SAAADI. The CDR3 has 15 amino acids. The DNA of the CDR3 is TGCGCCAGCAGTGAGTCGGGCGGGGACTCCTACGAGCAGTACTTC. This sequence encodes CASSESGGDSYEQYF.

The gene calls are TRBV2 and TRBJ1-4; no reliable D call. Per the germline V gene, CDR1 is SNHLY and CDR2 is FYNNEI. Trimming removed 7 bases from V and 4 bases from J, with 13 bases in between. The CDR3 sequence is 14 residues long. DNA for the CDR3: TGTGCCAGCACGGTAAAGAGAGTTAATGAAAAACTGTTTTTT. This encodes CASTVKRVNEKLFF.

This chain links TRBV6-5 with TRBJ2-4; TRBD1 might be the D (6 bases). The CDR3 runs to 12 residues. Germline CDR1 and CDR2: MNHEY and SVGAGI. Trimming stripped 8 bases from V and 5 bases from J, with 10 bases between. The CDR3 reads CASGGRENIQYF. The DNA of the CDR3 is TGTGCCAGCGGGGGCCGGGAAAACATTCAGTACTTC.

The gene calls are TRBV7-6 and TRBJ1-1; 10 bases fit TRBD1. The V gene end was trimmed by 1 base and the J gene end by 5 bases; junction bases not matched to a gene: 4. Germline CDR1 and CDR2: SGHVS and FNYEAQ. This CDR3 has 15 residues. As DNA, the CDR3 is TGTGCCAGCAGCTTAGGGGACAGGGGTTGGACTGAAGCTTTCTTT. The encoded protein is CASSLGDRGWTEAFF. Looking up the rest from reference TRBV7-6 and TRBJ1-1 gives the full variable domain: GAGVSQSPRYKVTKRGQDVALRCDPISGHVSLYWYRQALGQGPEFLTYFNYEAQQDKSGLPNDRFSAERPEGSISTLTIQRTEQRDSAMYRCASSLGDRGWTEAFFGQGTRLTVV.

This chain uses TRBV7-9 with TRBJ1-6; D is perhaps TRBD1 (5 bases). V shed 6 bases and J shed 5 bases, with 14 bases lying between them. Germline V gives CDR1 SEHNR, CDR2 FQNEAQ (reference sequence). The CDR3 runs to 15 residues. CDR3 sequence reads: CASSSGREDNSPLHF. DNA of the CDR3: TGTGCCAGCAGTAGTGGCAGGGAAGATAATTCACCCCTCCACTTT.

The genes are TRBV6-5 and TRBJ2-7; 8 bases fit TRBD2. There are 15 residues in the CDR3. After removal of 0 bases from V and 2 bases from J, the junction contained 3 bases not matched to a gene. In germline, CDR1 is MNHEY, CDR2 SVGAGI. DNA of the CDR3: TGTGCCAGCAGTTACTCAGCGGGGGCCCCCTACGAGCAGTACTTC. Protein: CASSYSAGAPYEQYF.

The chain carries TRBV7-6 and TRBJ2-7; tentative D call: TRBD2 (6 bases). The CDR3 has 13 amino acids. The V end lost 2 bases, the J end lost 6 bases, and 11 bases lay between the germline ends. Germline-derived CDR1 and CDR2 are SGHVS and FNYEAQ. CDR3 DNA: TGTGCCAGCAGCTTACAGGGAGGAGGCGAGCAGTACTTC. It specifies CASSLQGGGEQYF.

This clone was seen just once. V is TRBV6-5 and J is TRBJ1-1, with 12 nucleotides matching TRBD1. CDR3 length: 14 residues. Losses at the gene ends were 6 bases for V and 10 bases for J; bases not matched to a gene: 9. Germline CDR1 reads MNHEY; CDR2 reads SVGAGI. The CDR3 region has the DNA TGTGCCAGCAGACCCCCGGGACAGGGGGCACGAGCTTTCTTT. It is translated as CASRPPGQGARAFF.

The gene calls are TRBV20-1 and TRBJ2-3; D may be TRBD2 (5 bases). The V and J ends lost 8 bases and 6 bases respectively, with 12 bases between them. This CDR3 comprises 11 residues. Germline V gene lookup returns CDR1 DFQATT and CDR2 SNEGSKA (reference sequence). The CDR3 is CSPSGGDTQYF. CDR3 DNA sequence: TGCAGTCCCTCAGGCGGGGATACGCAGTATTTT.